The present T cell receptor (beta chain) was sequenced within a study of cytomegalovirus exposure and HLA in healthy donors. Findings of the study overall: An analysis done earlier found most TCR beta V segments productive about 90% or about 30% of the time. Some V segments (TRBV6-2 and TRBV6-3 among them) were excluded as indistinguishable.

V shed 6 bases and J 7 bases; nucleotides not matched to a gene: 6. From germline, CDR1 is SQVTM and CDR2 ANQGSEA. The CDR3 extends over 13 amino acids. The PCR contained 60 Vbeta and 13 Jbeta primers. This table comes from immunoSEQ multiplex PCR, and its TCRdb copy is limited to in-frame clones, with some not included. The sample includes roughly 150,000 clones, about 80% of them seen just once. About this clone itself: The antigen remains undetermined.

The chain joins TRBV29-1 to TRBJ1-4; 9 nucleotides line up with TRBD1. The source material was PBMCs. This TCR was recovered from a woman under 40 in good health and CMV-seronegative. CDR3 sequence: CSVPTGQGEKLFF. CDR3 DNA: TGCAGCGTCCCCACGGGACAGGGTGAAAAACTGTTTTTT.